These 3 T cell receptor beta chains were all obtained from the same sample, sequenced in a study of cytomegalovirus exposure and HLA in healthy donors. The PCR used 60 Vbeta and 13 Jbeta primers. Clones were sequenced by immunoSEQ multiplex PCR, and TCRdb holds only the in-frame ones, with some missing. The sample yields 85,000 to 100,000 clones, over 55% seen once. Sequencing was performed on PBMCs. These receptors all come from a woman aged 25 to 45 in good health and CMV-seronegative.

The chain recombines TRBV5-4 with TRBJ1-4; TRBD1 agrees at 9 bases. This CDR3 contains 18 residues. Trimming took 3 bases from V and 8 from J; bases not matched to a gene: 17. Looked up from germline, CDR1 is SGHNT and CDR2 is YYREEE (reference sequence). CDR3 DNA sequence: TGTGCCAGCAGCTCCCAAGGATGGAAGGGACAGGGTCCGGAAAAACTGTTTTTT. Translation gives CASSSQGWKGQGPEKLFF. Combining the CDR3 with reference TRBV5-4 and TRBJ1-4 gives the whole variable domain ETGVTQSPTHLIKTRGQQVTLRCSSQSGHNTVSWYQQALGQGPQFIFQYYREEENGRGNFPPRFSGLQFPNYSSELNVNALELDDSALYLCASSSQGWKGQGPEKLFFGSGTQLSVL.

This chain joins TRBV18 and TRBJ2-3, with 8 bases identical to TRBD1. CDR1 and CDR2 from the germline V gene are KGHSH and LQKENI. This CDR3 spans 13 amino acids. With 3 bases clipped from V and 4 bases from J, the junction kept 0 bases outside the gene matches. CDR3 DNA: TGTGCCAGCTCACCGACAGGGGCAGATACGCAGTATTTT. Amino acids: CASSPTGADTQYF.

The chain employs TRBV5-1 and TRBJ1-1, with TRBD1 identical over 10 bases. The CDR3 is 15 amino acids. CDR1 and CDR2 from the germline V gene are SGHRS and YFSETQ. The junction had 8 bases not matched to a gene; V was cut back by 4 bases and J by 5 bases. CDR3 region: CASSAATGGKTEAFF. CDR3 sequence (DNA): TGCGCCAGCAGCGCCGCGACAGGGGGCAAGACTGAAGCTTTCTTT.